This T cell receptor beta chain was documented in a study of blood T cell repertoires in COVID-19. Germline-derived CDR1 and CDR2 are LNHDA and SQIVND (reference sequence). This CDR3 comprises 15 residues. Trimming at V came to 6 bases and at J to 4 bases, leaving 3 bases not matched to a gene. In the authors' methods: Reference gene primers were amplified, and this amplification served to estimate nucleated cell counts. Libraries were prepared by immunoSEQ multiplex PCR; TCRdb keeps only in-frame clonotypes and omits some of them. The V and J calls and clone size were taken over from that table, and D and trimming were inferred from the DNA. The sample shows approximately 220,000 clones, 80% to 85% of them seen only once.

The source is a woman in her thirties or forties who had recovered from COVID-19. The sequenced sample consisted of PBMCs or T cells enriched from blood (not recorded which). This sequence joins TRBV19 and TRBJ2-1; 13 bases line up with TRBD2. The CDR3 DNA follows: TGTGCCAGTAGGCCGACTAGCGGGAGGTACAATGAGCAGTTCTTC. Its translation is CASRPTSGRYNEQFF.